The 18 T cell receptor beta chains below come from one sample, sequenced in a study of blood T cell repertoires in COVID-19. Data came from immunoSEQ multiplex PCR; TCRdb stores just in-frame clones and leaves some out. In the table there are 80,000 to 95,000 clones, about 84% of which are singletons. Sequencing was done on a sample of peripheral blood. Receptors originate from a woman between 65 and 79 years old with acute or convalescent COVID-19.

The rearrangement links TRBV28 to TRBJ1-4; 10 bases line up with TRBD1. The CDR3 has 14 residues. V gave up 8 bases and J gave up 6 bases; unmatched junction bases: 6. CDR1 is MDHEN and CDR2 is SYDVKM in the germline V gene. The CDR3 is CASWDRGAYEKLFF. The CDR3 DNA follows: TGTGCCAGCTGGGACAGGGGCGCCTATGAAAAACTGTTTTTT.

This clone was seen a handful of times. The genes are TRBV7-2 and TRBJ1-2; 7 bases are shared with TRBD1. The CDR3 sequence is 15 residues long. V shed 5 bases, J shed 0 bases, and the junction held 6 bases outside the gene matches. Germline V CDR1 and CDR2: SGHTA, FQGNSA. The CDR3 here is CASSPYRGTNYGYTF. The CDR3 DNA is TGTGCCAGCAGCCCGTACAGGGGTACTAACTATGGCTACACCTTC.

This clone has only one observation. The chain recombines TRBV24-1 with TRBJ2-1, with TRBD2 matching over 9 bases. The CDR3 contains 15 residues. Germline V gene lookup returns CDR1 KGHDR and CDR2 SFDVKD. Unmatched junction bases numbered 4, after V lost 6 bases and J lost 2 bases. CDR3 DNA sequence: TGTGCCACCAGTAGTGGACTAGCGCCCTACAATGAGCAGTTCTTC. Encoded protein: CATSSGLAPYNEQFF.

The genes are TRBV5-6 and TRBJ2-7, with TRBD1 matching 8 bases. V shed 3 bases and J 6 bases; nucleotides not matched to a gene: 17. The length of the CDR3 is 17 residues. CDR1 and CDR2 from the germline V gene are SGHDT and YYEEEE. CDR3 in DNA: TGTGCCAGCAGCTCCGTCGCTGGGCAGGGGGCTTTGTTCGAGCAGTACGTC. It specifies CASSSVAGQGALFEQYV.

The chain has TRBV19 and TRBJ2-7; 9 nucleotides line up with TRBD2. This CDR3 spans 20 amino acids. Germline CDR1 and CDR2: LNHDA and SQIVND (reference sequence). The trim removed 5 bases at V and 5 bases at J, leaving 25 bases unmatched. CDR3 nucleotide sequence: TGTGCCAGTAGTCGGGCTGGTTGCGGGAGGGCCCGCGTAAAGTTCCACGAGCAGTACGTC. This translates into CASSRAGCGRARVKFHEQYV.

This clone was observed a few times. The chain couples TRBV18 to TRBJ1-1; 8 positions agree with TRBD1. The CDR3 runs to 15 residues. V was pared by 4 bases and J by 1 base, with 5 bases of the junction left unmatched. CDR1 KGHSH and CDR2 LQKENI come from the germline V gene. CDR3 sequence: CASSQQQGGNTEAFF. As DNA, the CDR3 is TGTGCCAGCTCACAACAACAGGGGGGGAACACTGAAGCTTTCTTT.

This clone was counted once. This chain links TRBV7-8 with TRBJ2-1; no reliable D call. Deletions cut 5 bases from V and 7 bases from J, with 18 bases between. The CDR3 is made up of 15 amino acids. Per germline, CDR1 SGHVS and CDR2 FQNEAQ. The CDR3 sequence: CASSLSVRSENEQFF. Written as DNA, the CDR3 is TGTGCCAGCAGCCTTTCTGTAAGGTCGGAGAATGAGCAGTTCTTC.

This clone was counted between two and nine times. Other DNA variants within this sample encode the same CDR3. The DNA for the CDR3 is TGCGCCAGCAGCTTGGTCGGAGACAGAACTGGGGAAAAACTGTTTTTT. It yields the protein CASSLVGDRTGEKLFF. This chain connects TRBV5-1 to TRBJ1-4; tentatively, D is TRBD1 (5 bases). Germline assignment: CDR1 SGHRS and CDR2 YFSETQ. The CDR3 covers 16 residues. V gave up 0 bases and J gave up 8 bases, with 17 bases separating them. Full variable domain (missing parts from reference TRBV5-1 and TRBJ1-4): KAGVTQTPRYLIKTRGQQVTLSCSPISGHRSVSWYQQTPGQGLQFLFEYFSETQRNKGNFPGRFSGRQFSNSRSEMNVSTLELGDSALYLCASSLVGDRTGEKLFFGSGTQLSVL.

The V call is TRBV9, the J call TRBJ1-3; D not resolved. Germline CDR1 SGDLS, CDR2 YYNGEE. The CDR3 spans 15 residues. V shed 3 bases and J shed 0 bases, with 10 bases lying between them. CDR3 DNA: TGTGCCAGCAGCGCCCTACCCCACTCTGGAAACACCATATATTTT. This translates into CASSALPHSGNTIYF.

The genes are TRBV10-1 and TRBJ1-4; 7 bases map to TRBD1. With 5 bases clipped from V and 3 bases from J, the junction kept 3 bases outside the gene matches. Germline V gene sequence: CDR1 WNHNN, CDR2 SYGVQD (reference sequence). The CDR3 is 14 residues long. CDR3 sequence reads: CASSSGQANEKLFF. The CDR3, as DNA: TGCGCCAGCAGTTCAGGACAGGCTAATGAAAAACTGTTTTTT.

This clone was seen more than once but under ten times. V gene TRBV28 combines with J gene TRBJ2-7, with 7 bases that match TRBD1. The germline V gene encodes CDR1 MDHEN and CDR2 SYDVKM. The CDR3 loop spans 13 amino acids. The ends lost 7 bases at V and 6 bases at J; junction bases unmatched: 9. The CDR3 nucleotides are TGTGCCAGCAACCCGACAGGGAGAGGCGAGCAGTACGTC. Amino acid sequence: CASNPTGRGEQYV.

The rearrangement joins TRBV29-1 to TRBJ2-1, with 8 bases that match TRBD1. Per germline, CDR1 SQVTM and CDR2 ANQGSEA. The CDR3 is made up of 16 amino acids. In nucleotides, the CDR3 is TGCACCTTCCTTACCCAGGGGGCAAGCTCCTACAATGAGCAGTTCTTC. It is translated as CTFLTQGASSYNEQFF.

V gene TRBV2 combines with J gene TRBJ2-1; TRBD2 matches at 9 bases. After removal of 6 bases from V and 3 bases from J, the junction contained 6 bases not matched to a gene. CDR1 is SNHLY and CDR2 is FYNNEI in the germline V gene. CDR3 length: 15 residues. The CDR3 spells CASREGLASYNEQFF. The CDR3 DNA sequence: TGTGCCAGCAGGGAGGGACTAGCAAGCTACAATGAGCAGTTCTTC.

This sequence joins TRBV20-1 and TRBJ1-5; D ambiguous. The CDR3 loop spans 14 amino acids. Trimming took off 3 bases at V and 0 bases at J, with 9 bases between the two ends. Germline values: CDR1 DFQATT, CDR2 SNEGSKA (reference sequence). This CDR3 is CSASHAYSNQPQHF. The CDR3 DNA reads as TGCAGTGCTAGTCACGCGTATAGCAATCAGCCCCAGCATTTT.

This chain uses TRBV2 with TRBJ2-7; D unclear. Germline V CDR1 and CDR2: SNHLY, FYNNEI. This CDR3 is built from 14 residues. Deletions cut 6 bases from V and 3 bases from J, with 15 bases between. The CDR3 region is CASSASMFGYEQYV. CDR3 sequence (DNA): TGTGCCAGCAGCGCTTCGATGTTCGGCTACGAGCAGTACGTC.

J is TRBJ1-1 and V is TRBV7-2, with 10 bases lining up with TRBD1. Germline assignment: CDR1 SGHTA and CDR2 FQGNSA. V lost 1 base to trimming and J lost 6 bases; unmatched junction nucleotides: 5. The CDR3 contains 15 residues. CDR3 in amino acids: CASSLVRTGGAEAFF. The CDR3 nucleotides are TGTGCCAGCAGCTTAGTTAGGACAGGGGGGGCTGAAGCTTTCTTT. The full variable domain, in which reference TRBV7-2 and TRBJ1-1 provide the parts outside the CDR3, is GAGVSQSPSNKVTEKGKDVELRCDPISGHTALYWYRQSLGQGLEFLIYFQGNSAPDKSGLPSDRFSAERTGGSVSTLTIQRTQQEDSAVYLCASSLVRTGGAEAFFGQGTRLTVV.

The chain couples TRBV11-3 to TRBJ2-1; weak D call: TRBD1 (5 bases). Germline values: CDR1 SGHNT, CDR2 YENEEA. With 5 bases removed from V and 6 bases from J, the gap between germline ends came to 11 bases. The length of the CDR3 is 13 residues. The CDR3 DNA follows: TGTGCCAGCAGCCCTGACAGTATCAATGAGCAGTTCTTC. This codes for CASSPDSINEQFF.

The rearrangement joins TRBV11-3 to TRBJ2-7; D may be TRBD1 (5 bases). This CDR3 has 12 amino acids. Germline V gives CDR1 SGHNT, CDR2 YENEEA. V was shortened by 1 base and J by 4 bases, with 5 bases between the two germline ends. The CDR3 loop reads CASSLAGYEQYV. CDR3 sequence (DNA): TGTGCCAGCAGCTTAGCAGGGTACGAGCAGTACGTC.